This T cell receptor (beta chain) was documented in a study of cytomegalovirus exposure and HLA in healthy donors. With respect to this clone: Its antigen is currently unknown.

Study-wide results and limits: Subsequent analysis of the 100 to 150 validation repertoires found a tendency for first-cohort TCR clusters to co-occur.

V was cut by 0 bases and J by 0 bases, with 9 bases left in between. This CDR3 region has 15 residues. Germline V gene data show CDR1 as KGHSH and CDR2 as LQKENI. Only in-frame clones appear in the TCRdb table, and some are missing; sequencing was by immunoSEQ multiplex PCR. This sample has about 110,000 clones, with more than 90% found just once. Sequenced material: PBMCs. This TCR was sampled from a woman younger than 35 in good health and CMV-seronegative. This chain joins TRBV18 and TRBJ2-7; D is unclear. CDR3 sequence: CASSPPGSRSYEQYF. For the CDR3, the DNA is TGTGCCAGCTCACCACCGGGCAGTCGCTCCTACGAGCAGTACTTC.